This T cell receptor (beta chain) was identified during a study of blood T cell repertoires in COVID-19. On the study more broadly: The origin of the acute and convalescent COVID-19 samples was the United States, Italy and Spain. The cDNA or gDNA used as material had been derived from T cells, B-cell-depleted T cells, or PBMCs.

The germline V gene encodes CDR1 SGHTA and CDR2 FQGTGA. CDR3 length equals 16 residues. The V segment lost 5 bases and the J segment 0 bases; nucleotides outside the gene matches: 6. Per the original data handling: How many nucleated cells were present was estimated from reference gene primer amplification. This table comes from immunoSEQ multiplex PCR, and its TCRdb copy is limited to in-frame clones, with some not included. The V and J calls and the clone size are those of that table, but D and trimming were determined from the DNA. Among approximately 130,000 clones listed, 70% to 90% were seen once.

The chain combines TRBV7-3 with TRBJ2-1, with 8 bases lining up with TRBD2. The sequencing input was peripheral blood. The source of this sequence is a woman aged 50 to 60 who had recovered from COVID-19. The CDR3 region has the DNA TGTGCCAGCAGCCCCGCGCTAGCGGGCTCCTACAATGAGCAGTTCTTC. Translated: CASSPALAGSYNEQFF.